Listed below are T cell receptor beta chains from one sample, sequenced in a study of technical replicates of blood from a handful of donors. This table comes from immunoSEQ multiplex PCR, and its TCRdb copy is limited to in-frame clones, with some not included. The table records tens of thousands of clones, roughly 96% of them present only once. Sequencing input: T cells isolated from PBMCs. The source of these receptors is a human donor in good health. Each CDR3 is given with its conserved first and last residue. The order of the fields is clone size, D gene, V gene, J gene, CDR3 protein, CDR3 DNA. The D gene is left open where the match is weak. Where a row states a size, it is once, few, many or the class of an expanded clone; other rows omit it.

size: NA; D: TRBD2; V: TRBV11-2; J: TRBJ2-5; CDR3: CASSLTLAGGSETQYF; DNA: TGTGCCAGCAGCTTAACCTTAGCGGGAGGTAGTGAGACCCAGTACTTC
size: NA; D: TRBD1; V: TRBV6-5; J: TRBJ2-4; CDR3: CASSYVGTAMKNIQYF; DNA: TGTGCCAGCAGTTACGTCGGGACAGCGATGAAAAACATTCAGTACTTC
size: NA; D: TRBD2; V: TRBV6-1; J: TRBJ2-7; CDR3: CASSEWGTSGGAPLAYEQYF; DNA: TGTGCCAGCAGTGAATGGGGAACTAGCGGGGGGGCCCCCCTAGCCTACGAGCAGTACTTC
size: NA; D: TRBD1; V: TRBV5-1; J: TRBJ1-5; CDR3: CASSLVGGGRQGADQPQHF; DNA: TGCGCCAGCAGCTTGGTTGGAGGAGGTCGGCAGGGGGCCGATCAGCCCCAGCATTTT
size: NA; D: TRBD1; V: TRBV6-5; J: TRBJ2-5; CDR3: CASRVDRGLETQYF; DNA: TGTGCCAGCCGCGTTGACAGGGGGCTTGAGACCCAGTACTTC
size: NA; D: TRBD2; V: TRBV28; J: TRBJ2-1; CDR3: CASSLVSSGRDRQFF; DNA: TGTGCCAGCAGTTTAGTTTCTAGCGGGAGGGACCGGCAGTTCTTC
size: NA; D: NA; V: TRBV7-6; J: TRBJ1-2; CDR3: CASSFPGGYGYTF; DNA: TGTGCCAGCAGCTTTCCGGGAGGCTATGGCTACACCTTC
size: NA; D: NA; V: TRBV9; J: TRBJ2-1; CDR3: CASSVRTAYNEQFF; DNA: TGTGCCAGCAGCGTACGGACTGCCTACAATGAGCAGTTCTTC
size: NA; D: NA; V: TRBV10-2; J: TRBJ2-1; CDR3: CATSSGRSSYNEQFF; DNA: TGCGCCACCTCTTCAGGGAGGAGCTCCTACAATGAGCAGTTCTTC
size: NA; D: NA; V: TRBV7-9; J: TRBJ1-4; CDR3: CASSLGVAVNEKLFF; DNA: TGTGCCAGCAGCTTAGGTGTAGCGGTGAATGAAAAACTGTTTTTT
size: NA; D: TRBD2; V: TRBV5-1; J: TRBJ2-5; CDR3: CASSRPASGAQETQYF; DNA: TGCGCCAGCAGCCGCCCGGCTAGCGGCGCTCAAGAGACCCAGTACTTC
size: NA; D: TRBD1; V: TRBV28; J: TRBJ2-7; CDR3: CASGGPFGQGGLYEQYF; DNA: TGTGCCAGCGGAGGTCCTTTTGGACAGGGTGGTCTCTACGAGCAGTACTTC
size: NA; D: NA; V: TRBV5-1; J: TRBJ1-4; CDR3: CASSLGEATAGGLFF; DNA: TGCGCCAGCAGCTTGGGCGAGGCCACCGCGGGTGGACTGTTTTTT
size: NA; D: NA; V: TRBV19; J: TRBJ1-1; CDR3: CASNDRVNTEAFF; DNA: TGTGCCAGTAACGACAGAGTTAACACTGAAGCTTTCTTT
size: NA; D: NA; V: TRBV19; J: TRBJ1-1; CDR3: CASSTPGTEAFF; DNA: TGTGCCAGTAGTACCCCCGGCACTGAAGCTTTCTTT
size: NA; D: TRBD1; V: TRBV28; J: TRBJ2-7; CDR3: CASSLDLLRTGGTSYEQYF; DNA: TGTGCCAGCAGTTTAGACCTCTTACGGACAGGGGGCACTTCCTACGAGCAGTACTTC
size: NA; D: NA; V: TRBV4-1; J: TRBJ1-1; CDR3: CASSHLQGLERSPMNTEAFF; DNA: TGCGCCAGCAGCCATCTGCAGGGACTAGAAAGGAGCCCGATGAACACTGAAGCTTTCTTT
size: NA; D: NA; V: TRBV27; J: TRBJ2-5; CDR3: CATTLTWGGERETQYF; DNA: TGTGCCACCACCCTCACATGGGGAGGAGAGCGAGAGACCCAGTACTTC
size: NA; D: NA; V: TRBV4-1; J: TRBJ1-5; CDR3: CASSQPGRNQPQHF; DNA: TGCGCCAGCAGCCAACCGGGAAGGAATCAGCCCCAGCATTTT
size: NA; D: TRBD1; V: TRBV27; J: TRBJ2-7; CDR3: CANQRTGGYF; DNA: TGTGCCAACCAACGGACAGGGGGTTACTTC
size: NA; D: NA; V: TRBV13; J: TRBJ1-1; CDR3: CASRRQLEAFF; DNA: TGTGCCAGCAGGCGACAGCTTGAAGCTTTCTTT
size: NA; D: NA; V: TRBV28; J: TRBJ2-3; CDR3: CASSSPGKADTQYF; DNA: TGTGCCAGCAGTTCCCCAGGGAAGGCAGATACGCAGTATTTT
size: NA; D: NA; V: TRBV11-2; J: TRBJ1-1; CDR3: CASGGDWNTEAFF; DNA: TGTGCCAGCGGCGGGGACTGGAACACTGAAGCTTTCTTT
size: NA; D: NA; V: TRBV10-2; J: TRBJ2-5; CDR3: CASSEMGGETQYF; DNA: TGCGCCAGCAGTGAGATGGGGGGAGAGACCCAGTACTTC
size: NA; D: NA; V: TRBV9; J: TRBJ1-1; CDR3: CASSVVANTEAFF; DNA: TGTGCCAGCAGCGTAGTAGCGAACACTGAAGCTTTCTTT
size: NA; D: TRBD1; V: TRBV7-9; J: TRBJ1-1; CDR3: CASSRIARGPTEAFF; DNA: TGTGCCAGCAGCCGAATAGCGAGGGGGCCCACTGAAGCTTTCTTT
size: NA; D: NA; V: TRBV25-1; J: TRBJ1-1; CDR3: CASSGDGGRIDEAFF; DNA: TGTGCCAGCAGTGGGGATGGGGGCAGAATCGATGAAGCTTTCTTT
size: NA; D: NA; V: TRBV5-1; J: TRBJ2-7; CDR3: CASSPKSSYEQYF; DNA: TGCGCCAGCAGCCCGAAGAGCTCCTACGAGCAGTACTTC
size: once; D: NA; V: TRBV5-1; J: TRBJ2-2; CDR3: CASSFAGELFF; DNA: TGCGCCAGCAGCTTCGCCGGGGAGCTGTTTTTT
size: NA; D: TRBD1; V: TRBV19; J: TRBJ1-1; CDR3: CASSPLDRAAFF; DNA: TGTGCCAGTAGTCCTTTGGACAGGGCGGCTTTCTTT
size: NA; D: NA; V: TRBV2; J: TRBJ1-2; CDR3: CASHRETNYGYTF; DNA: TGTGCCAGCCATCGGGAGACTAACTATGGCTACACCTTC
size: NA; D: TRBD2; V: TRBV7-9; J: TRBJ2-1; CDR3: CASSSGTSGWDQFF; DNA: TGTGCCAGCAGCTCCGGGACTAGCGGGTGGGATCAGTTCTTC
size: NA; D: NA; V: TRBV6-5; J: TRBJ1-4; CDR3: CASSYSGQANEKLFF; DNA: TGTGCCAGCAGTTACTCGGGCCAGGCTAATGAAAAACTGTTTTTT
size: NA; D: TRBD1; V: TRBV7-9; J: TRBJ1-2; CDR3: CASSLAGGGYGYTF; DNA: TGTGCCAGCAGCTTAGCAGGGGGCGGGTATGGCTACACCTTC
size: NA; D: TRBD2; V: TRBV5-1; J: TRBJ2-1; CDR3: CASSISGGPVNEQFF; DNA: TGCGCCAGCAGCATCAGCGGGGGGCCGGTCAATGAGCAGTTCTTC
size: NA; D: NA; V: TRBV4-2; J: TRBJ1-1; CDR3: CASSQVVGGGGEAFF; DNA: TGTGCCAGCAGCCAGGTTGTCGGGGGGGGCGGTGAAGCTTTCTTT
size: NA; D: NA; V: TRBV5-1; J: TRBJ2-5; CDR3: CASSSEGAAQETQYF; DNA: TGCGCCAGCAGCTCGGAGGGGGCAGCTCAAGAGACCCAGTACTTC
size: NA; D: NA; V: TRBV13; J: TRBJ2-1; CDR3: CASSFLTEQDEQFF; DNA: TGTGCCAGCAGCTTTCTGACGGAACAGGATGAGCAGTTCTTC
size: NA; D: TRBD1; V: TRBV9; J: TRBJ2-1; CDR3: CASSVGQGDGEQFF; DNA: TGTGCCAGCAGCGTAGGGCAGGGGGATGGCGAGCAGTTCTTC
size: NA; D: NA; V: TRBV5-5; J: TRBJ2-7; CDR3: CASSSQYEQYF; DNA: TGTGCCAGCAGCTCCCAATACGAGCAGTACTTC
size: once; D: NA; V: TRBV28; J: TRBJ2-2; CDR3: CASSFSIRQPNTGELFF; DNA: TGTGCCAGCAGTTTTAGCATCAGACAGCCCAACACCGGGGAGCTGTTTTTT
size: NA; D: NA; V: TRBV20-1; J: TRBJ1-4; CDR3: CSARDGEKLFF; DNA: TGCAGTGCTAGAGACGGTGAAAAACTGTTTTTT
size: NA; D: TRBD1; V: TRBV29-1; J: TRBJ2-7; CDR3: CSVGTGSPYEQYF; DNA: TGCAGCGTAGGGACAGGCAGTCCCTACGAGCAGTACTTC
size: NA; D: NA; V: TRBV6-1; J: TRBJ1-5; CDR3: CASEEAAGSNQPQHF; DNA: TGTGCCAGCGAAGAGGCGGCGGGGAGCAATCAGCCCCAGCATTTT
size: NA; D: NA; V: TRBV28; J: TRBJ1-5; CDR3: CASLAGLNQPQHF; DNA: TGTGCCAGCCTTGCGGGCCTAAATCAGCCCCAGCATTTT
size: NA; D: TRBD1; V: TRBV5-1; J: TRBJ2-7; CDR3: CASSLRTGDHEQYF; DNA: TGCGCCAGCAGCTTAAGGACAGGGGACCACGAGCAGTACTTC
size: NA; D: TRBD1; V: TRBV4-1; J: TRBJ1-1; CDR3: CASSHPTGGTEAFF; DNA: TGCGCCAGCAGCCACCCGACAGGGGGAACTGAAGCTTTCTTT
size: few; D: NA; V: TRBV2; J: TRBJ1-4; CDR3: CASSEGQREKLFF; DNA: TGTGCCAGCAGTGAAGGGCAGCGCGAAAAACTGTTTTTT
size: NA; D: NA; V: TRBV19; J: TRBJ1-5; CDR3: CASSMGGPYSNQPQHF; DNA: TGTGCCAGTAGTATGGGGGGACCATATAGCAATCAGCCCCAGCATTTT
size: NA; D: NA; V: TRBV27; J: TRBJ2-3; CDR3: CASSPGYPQDTQYF; DNA: TGTGCCAGCAGTCCGGGGTACCCTCAAGATACGCAGTATTTT
size: NA; D: TRBD2; V: TRBV14; J: TRBJ2-1; CDR3: CASSPLGLADSYNEQFF; DNA: TGTGCCAGCAGCCCGCTGGGACTAGCGGATTCCTACAATGAGCAGTTCTTC